The 31 T cell receptor beta chains below all came from one sample that was sequenced in a study of shared clonotypes between healthy human individuals. Generated by immunoSEQ multiplex PCR, the TCRdb table keeps only in-frame clones and is missing some. The sample lists about 1.1 million clones, 75% to 80% occurring once. The sample was memory CD4+ T cells from PBMCs. Subset denoted: CD45RA-negative fraction. The receptors originated from a young man in good health. Some clones in this sample may be carry-over from other donors' samples.

V and J are TRBV28 and TRBJ2-4; no definite D call. This CDR3 region has 16 residues. Germline loops: CDR1 MDHEN, CDR2 SYDVKM. Trimming removed 4 bases from V and 8 bases from J, with 21 bases in between. Written as DNA, the CDR3 is TGTGCCAGCAGTTCAGTGCAGTCCCTCAACCCGTACATTCAGTACTTC. Its translation is CASSSVQSLNPYIQYF.

CDR3 nucleotides: TGTGCCAGCAGCCCTCGGACTAGCGGGAGGGTTCCCAATGAGCAGTTCTTC. Encoded protein: CASSPRTSGRVPNEQFF. The chain uses TRBV11-3 and TRBJ2-1; TRBD2 aligns across 15 bases. CDR1 and CDR2 from the germline V gene are SGHNT and YENEEA. The CDR3 extends over 17 amino acids. V gave up 5 bases and J gave up 6 bases; unmatched junction bases: 8.

V usage is TRBV4-1 and J usage is TRBJ2-7; D might be TRBD2 (5 bases). CDR1 and CDR2 (germline): MGHRA, YSYEKL. V dropped 2 bases and J dropped 7 bases, with 9 bases sitting between them. The CDR3 length is 12 residues. As DNA, the CDR3 is TGCGCCAGCAGCCAATCATCGGGGGAGCAGTACTTC. Its translation: CASSQSSGEQYF.

The genes are TRBV19 and TRBJ2-1; TRBD1 agrees at 8 bases. CDR3 length: 15 amino acids. Per the germline V gene, CDR1 is LNHDA and CDR2 is SQIVND (reference sequence). After removal of 5 bases from V and 8 bases from J, the junction contained 11 bases not matched to a gene. The CDR3 here is CASSPRTGYGDEQFF. CDR3 DNA sequence: TGTGCCAGTAGTCCGCGGACAGGGTATGGGGATGAGCAGTTCTTC.

The CDR3 reads CASSLDRVPGNTIYF. The CDR3 DNA is TGTGCCAGCAGCCTAGACAGGGTGCCTGGAAACACCATATATTTT. The chain couples TRBV7-2 to TRBJ1-3; the match to TRBD1 covers 7 bases. There are 15 residues in the CDR3. Germline V gene sequence: CDR1 SGHTA, CDR2 FQGNSA. The V gene end was trimmed by 5 bases and the J gene end by 2 bases; junction bases not matched to a gene: 6. Full variable domain (outside the CDR3, taken from reference TRBV7-2 and TRBJ1-3): GAGVSQSPSNKVTEKGKDVELRCDPISGHTALYWYRQSLGQGLEFLIYFQGNSAPDKSGLPSDRFSAERTGGSVSTLTIQRTQQEDSAVYLCASSLDRVPGNTIYFGEGSWLTVV.

The chain employs TRBV6-1 and TRBJ1-2; 8 bases are shared with TRBD1. CDR3 size: 15 residues. The germline CDR1 and CDR2 sequences are MNHNS and SASEGT. The J segment lost 3 bases and the V segment lost 6 bases, leaving 9 bases of the junction unmatched. CDR3 sequence reads: CASRTGDRLDYGYTF. In nucleotides, the CDR3 is TGTGCCAGCAGGACGGGGGACAGGTTGGACTATGGCTACACCTTC.

Points on this clone: This specimen includes other DNA sequences encoding the same CDR3. This chain links TRBV6-5 with TRBJ1-5; no firm D call. V lost 6 bases, J lost 3 bases, and 12 bases lay in between. Germline CDR1 MNHEY, CDR2 SVGAGI. This CDR3 region has 14 residues. The CDR3 nucleotides read TGTGCCAGCAGCCCGCGACGAGACAATCAGCCCCAGCATTTT. Translation: CASSPRRDNQPQHF.

This sequence joins TRBV5-4 and TRBJ1-5; D is unclear. CDR1 is SGHNT, CDR2 YYREEE, per germline (reference sequence). Trimming cost V 4 bases and J 1 base, with 9 bases left between them. This CDR3 spans 14 amino acids. The CDR3 loop reads CASSVDSSNQPQHF. The CDR3 DNA is TGTGCCAGCAGCGTGGACTCCAGCAATCAGCCCCAGCATTTT.

The CDR3 sequence is CASSFGGGTRETQYF. CDR3 DNA: TGTGCCAGCAGCTTCGGGGGAGGGACAAGAGAGACCCAGTACTTC. The chain uses TRBV7-3 and TRBJ2-5; D may be TRBD2 (7 bases). CDR1 SGHTA and CDR2 FQGTGA come from the germline V gene. This CDR3 is 15 amino acids long. With 3 bases removed from V and 4 bases from J, the gap between germline ends came to 15 bases.

Regarding this clone: The same CDR3 is also encoded by other DNA sequences in this sample. The genes are TRBV7-9 and TRBJ1-1; D is possibly TRBD1 (5 bases). In germline, CDR1 is SEHNR, CDR2 FQNEAQ (reference sequence). This CDR3 contains 13 residues. Trimming removed 1 base from V and 6 bases from J, with 9 bases in between. CDR3 residues: CASSLGQGAEAFF. CDR3 nucleotide sequence: TGTGCCAGCAGCTTAGGGCAGGGCGCTGAAGCTTTCTTT. The whole variable domain, remainder taken from reference TRBV7-9 and TRBJ1-1, is DTGVSQNPRHKITKRGQNVTFRCDPISEHNRLYWYRQTLGQGPEFLTYFQNEAQLEKSRLLSDRFSAERPKGSFSTLEIQRTEQGDSAMYLCASSLGQGAEAFFGQGTRLTVV.

This chain links TRBV6-6 with TRBJ2-5; D not certain. Germline V gene lookup returns CDR1 MNHNY and CDR2 SVGAGI (reference sequence). Deletions cut 4 bases from V and 3 bases from J, with 9 bases between. CDR3 length: 13 amino acids. The CDR3, as DNA: TGTGCCAGCAGTTCTGTTTTTGAAGAGACCCAGTACTTC. Residues: CASSSVFEETQYF.

The chain joins TRBV9 to TRBJ2-2; D uncertain. V was clipped by 2 bases and J by 7 bases, with 6 bases between them. The CDR3 extends over 12 amino acids. CDR1 is SGDLS, CDR2 YYNGEE, per germline. The CDR3 DNA reads as TGTGCCAGCAGCGTTAATATCGGGGAGCTGTTTTTT. Translating gives CASSVNIGELFF.

The V and J genes are TRBV5-1 and TRBJ1-1, with D uncertain. The CDR3 extends over 13 amino acids. Germline V gene lookup returns CDR1 SGHRS and CDR2 YFSETQ. The V and J ends lost 3 bases and 10 bases respectively, with 16 bases between them. The CDR3 nucleotides read TGCGCCAGCAGCTCGGGAGGAGATATAGTAGCTTTCTTT. Its protein product is CASSSGGDIVAFF.

CDR3 protein: CASSGSGRQEKLFF. CDR3 DNA: TGTGCCAGCAGTGGTAGTGGACGGCAAGAAAAACTGTTTTTT. The J gene is TRBJ1-4, the V gene TRBV27; D remains ambiguous. V lost 5 bases and J lost 8, with 15 bases in between. The CDR3 has 14 residues. The germline CDR1 and CDR2 sequences are MNHEY and SMNVEV (reference sequence).

This chain links TRBV2 with TRBJ2-1; the D gene is possibly TRBD2 (5 bases). The CDR3 is 11 amino acids. Germline V lookup: CDR1 SNHLY, CDR2 FYNNEI. The V end lost 5 bases, the J end lost 9 bases, and 8 bases lay between the germline ends. CDR3 sequence reads: CASSRETEQFF. The CDR3 nucleotides are TGTGCCAGCAGTAGGGAGACTGAGCAGTTCTTC.

The gene calls are TRBV5-1 and TRBJ2-7; weak D call: TRBD2 (6 bases). V gave up 0 bases and J gave up 6 bases, with 10 bases separating them. The germline CDR1 and CDR2 sequences are SGHRS and YFSETQ. This CDR3 contains 13 residues. CDR3 region: CASSLAGEGEQYF. CDR3 sequence (DNA): TGCGCCAGCAGCTTGGCGGGGGAAGGCGAGCAGTACTTC. The entire variable domain, with the rest obtained from reference TRBV5-1 and TRBJ2-7, is as follows: KAGVTQTPRYLIKTRGQQVTLSCSPISGHRSVSWYQQTPGQGLQFLFEYFSETQRNKGNFPGRFSGRQFSNSRSEMNVSTLELGDSALYLCASSLAGEGEQYFGPGTRLTVT.

This clone has only a few counts. This sample also contains other DNA sequences that code for the same CDR3. The rearrangement links TRBV19 to TRBJ1-5; no firm D call. The CDR3 contains 14 residues. V dropped 10 bases and J dropped 3 bases, with 16 bases sitting between them. Germline CDR1 LNHDA, CDR2 SQIVND (reference sequence). The CDR3 nucleotides read TGTGCCATCATGCTTCCGGTTAACAATCAGCCCCAGCATTTT. As protein: CAIMLPVNNQPQHF.

The chain links TRBV19 to TRBJ2-5, with 9 bases identical to TRBD1. The germline V gene encodes CDR1 LNHDA and CDR2 SQIVND (reference sequence). The CDR3 covers 12 residues. J was trimmed by 6 bases and V by 6 bases; bases with no gene match: 2. The CDR3 is CASRGTGKTQYF. The CDR3 coding sequence is TGTGCCAGTAGGGGGACAGGGAAGACCCAGTACTTC.

The V and J genes are TRBV6-6 and TRBJ1-1; maybe TRBD1 (5 bases). V was trimmed by 5 bases and J by 3 bases, leaving 13 bases between them. CDR3 size: 14 residues. CDR1 MNHNY and CDR2 SVGAGI come from the germline V gene (reference sequence). CDR3 nucleotide sequence: TGTGCCAGCAGTCCCCAGGGTTCTGACACTGAAGCTTTCTTT. Translated, it gives CASSPQGSDTEAFF.

V and J are TRBV15 and TRBJ1-4, with TRBD1 identical over 9 bases. CDR3 size: 15 residues. V shed 4 bases and J 7 bases; nucleotides not matched to a gene: 7. Looked up from germline, CDR1 is LNHNV and CDR2 is YYDKDF (reference sequence). The CDR3 DNA sequence: TGTGCCACCAGCAATTCGGGACAGGGTGGTGAAAAACTGTTTTTT. This translates into CATSNSGQGGEKLFF. The full variable domain, with the rest looked up from reference TRBV15 and TRBJ1-4, is DAMVIQNPRYQVTQFGKPVTLSCSQTLNHNVMYWYQQKSSQAPKLLFHYYDKDFNNEADTPDNFQSRRPNTSFCFLDIRSPGLGDTAMYLCATSNSGQGGEKLFFGSGTQLSVL.

This clone was picked up one time. The CDR3 loop reads CASSLGAAGQGEYF. The CDR3 DNA reads as TGCGCCAGCAGCTTGGGCGCGGCGGGACAGGGGGAGTATTTT. The J gene is TRBJ2-3, the V gene TRBV5-1; 11 positions agree with TRBD1. The junction had 7 bases not matched to a gene; V was cut back by 0 bases and J by 13 bases. Germline-derived CDR1 and CDR2 are SGHRS and YFSETQ. The length of the CDR3 is 14 residues. Looking up the rest from reference TRBV5-1 and TRBJ2-3 gives the full variable domain: KAGVTQTPRYLIKTRGQQVTLSCSPISGHRSVSWYQQTPGQGLQFLFEYFSETQRNKGNFPGRFSGRQFSNSRSEMNVSTLELGDSALYLCASSLGAAGQGEYFGPGTRLTVL.

The chain combines TRBV7-3 with TRBJ2-3; D is perhaps TRBD2 (6 bases). The CDR3 is made up of 15 amino acids. Trimming removed 3 bases at V and 0 bases at J, with 10 bases between. Germline V gives CDR1 SGHTA, CDR2 FQGTGA. The CDR3 protein is CASSLIAASTDTQYF. CDR3 bases: TGTGCCAGCAGCTTGATAGCGGCTAGCACAGATACGCAGTATTTT.

This sequence joins TRBV6-1 and TRBJ1-4, with D perhaps matching TRBD1 (6 bases). Trimming took off 4 bases at V and 2 bases at J, with 14 bases between the two ends. The germline V gene encodes CDR1 MNHNS and CDR2 SASEGT. The CDR3 has 16 residues. The CDR3, as DNA: TGTGCCAGCAGTGTCAGAACAGGGATCACTAATGAAAAACTGTTTTTT. Protein product: CASSVRTGITNEKLFF.

The chain combines TRBV7-9 with TRBJ1-2, with a tentative D call TRBD1 (5 bases). V was clipped by 0 bases and J by 2 bases, with 13 bases between them. This CDR3 has 16 residues. Germline CDR1 reads SEHNR; CDR2 reads FQNEAQ (reference sequence). The CDR3 DNA follows: TGTGCCAGCAGCTTAGCGGCAGGGCAAACCAACTATGGCTACACCTTC. This sequence encodes CASSLAAGQTNYGYTF.

This sequence joins TRBV28 and TRBJ2-6; maybe TRBD2 (6 bases). In germline, CDR1 is MDHEN, CDR2 SYDVKM. Deletions cut 6 bases from V and 6 bases from J, with 12 bases between. CDR3 length equals 14 residues. This chain's CDR3 is CASRRGKEANVLTF. CDR3 bases: TGTGCCAGCAGGCGGGGAAAGGAGGCCAACGTCCTGACTTTC.

This rearrangement joins TRBV7-2 to TRBJ2-1; TRBD2 is a possible D gene (6 bases). The germline V gene has CDR1 SGHTA and CDR2 FQGNSA. V was pared by 4 bases and J by 1 base, with 14 bases between. The CDR3 extends over 16 amino acids. CDR3 amino acids: CASSSRGSGSYNEQFF. The CDR3 nucleotides are TGTGCCAGCAGCTCCCGGGGGAGCGGGTCCTACAATGAGCAGTTCTTC.

The genes are TRBV9 and TRBJ2-2, with 8 positions matching TRBD2. V lost 1 base to trimming and J lost 1 base; unmatched junction nucleotides: 3. CDR3 length equals 16 residues. The germline gives CDR1 SGDLS, CDR2 YYNGEE. The CDR3, as DNA: TGTGCCAGCAGCGTAACTAGCGGACTGAACACCGGGGAGCTGTTTTTT. Amino acids: CASSVTSGLNTGELFF.

The V call is TRBV28, the J call TRBJ2-4; D possibly matches TRBD1 or TRBD2 (5 bases each). This CDR3 comprises 12 residues. The germline CDR1 and CDR2 sequences are MDHEN and SYDVKM. With 5 bases removed from V and 15 bases from J, the gap between germline ends came to 17 bases. The CDR3, as DNA: TGTGCCAGCAGTCCACGGGACCGACTGAGGTACTTC. It encodes CASSPRDRLRYF.

The chain combines TRBV30 with TRBJ1-4, with 8 positions matching TRBD1. This CDR3 region has 14 residues. Germline lookup yields CDR1 GTSNPN and CDR2 SVGIG (reference sequence). J was trimmed by 7 bases and V by 3 bases; bases with no gene match: 7. This chain's CDR3 is CAWREQGAAEKLFF. In DNA, the CDR3 is TGTGCCTGGAGGGAGCAGGGGGCAGCTGAAAAACTGTTTTTT.

CDR3 region: CASSKLSGSTGELFF. CDR3 DNA: TGTGCCAGCAGCAAGCTAAGCGGGAGCACCGGGGAGCTGTTTTTT. The chain has TRBV5-4 and TRBJ2-2, with TRBD2 identical over 8 bases. Trimming took 4 bases from V and 4 from J; bases not matched to a gene: 6. The germline gives CDR1 SGHNT, CDR2 YYREEE (reference sequence). CDR3 size: 15 residues. Using reference TRBV5-4 and TRBJ2-2 for the parts outside the CDR3, the full variable domain is ETGVTQSPTHLIKTRGQQVTLRCSSQSGHNTVSWYQQALGQGPQFIFQYYREEENGRGNFPPRFSGLQFPNYSSELNVNALELDDSALYLCASSKLSGSTGELFFGEGSRLTVL.

The chain couples TRBV18 to TRBJ1-5; the D gene is possibly TRBD1 (5 bases). The germline CDR1 and CDR2 sequences are KGHSH and LQKENI. V lost 2 bases to trimming and J lost 6 bases, with 8 bases between them. This CDR3 has 13 amino acids. The CDR3 loop is CASSPGGSQPQHF. In DNA form, the CDR3 reads TGTGCCAGCTCACCAGGGGGGAGTCAGCCCCAGCATTTT.